This is a list of T cell receptor beta chains from one sample in a study of T-cell memory formation after mild COVID-19. TCRdb used MiXCR to reprocess the 5' RACE reads, holding one entry per CDR3 protein. The repertoire holds under 650,000 distinct CDR3 sequences, under 20% seen once, with 12% in the top ten. The sequenced sample was PBMCs or a T cell subset sorted from them (not recorded which). All receptors derive from an adult woman who had mild COVID-19 (a few samples of this study predate the infection). Cell type and time point are not known. Both conserved end residues are trimmed from each CDR3. Each record gives: V gene, CDR3 protein.

V: TRBV6-1; CDR3: ASSVRGRDNEQF
V: TRBV21-1; CDR3: ASSNRLAGANNEQF
V: TRBV29-1; CDR3: SGGTSERYNEQF
V: TRBV7-8; CDR3: ASSTGDYEQY
V: TRBV24-1; CDR3: ATSSPSLGTDDTQY
V: TRBV3-1; CDR3: ASSQGPTSNEQF
V: TRBV18; CDR3: ASSPPGQGFAGANVLT
V: TRBV5-1; CDR3: ASSWTGPPDTGELF
V: TRBV20-1; CDR3: SARDPLRPGRF
V: TRBV7-8; CDR3: ASRRTVGNQPQH
V: TRBV5-5; CDR3: ASSLDYLSTDTQY
V: TRBV24-1; CDR3: ATSDGREQY
V: TRBV6-2/TRBV6-3; CDR3: ASSYSPEGLDTQY
V: TRBV20-1; CDR3: SATGTSDPEQF
V: TRBV18; CDR3: ASSPRLLSSGANVLT
V: TRBV7-6; CDR3: ASSLSDSSYEQY
V: TRBV19; CDR3: ASSIYTEAF
V: TRBV5-1; CDR3: AGRQGAGTEAF
V: TRBV7-9; CDR3: ASSYDRDRTWDEQF
V: TRBV3-1; CDR3: ASGRGRASTDTQY
V: TRBV7-9; CDR3: ASSLNRGPSDTQY
V: TRBV7-9; CDR3: ASSPRQEVQY
V: TRBV4-1; CDR3: ASSQDTDREDTQY
V: TRBV7-9; CDR3: ASLLGGRAQETQY
V: TRBV6-6; CDR3: ASSYPDDAGRSSYNEQF
V: TRBV12-3/TRBV12-4; CDR3: ASSLDHANGYT
V: TRBV29-1; CDR3: SVETQGLLFSYEQY
V: TRBV6-4; CDR3: ASSDSGLAGDLDTQY
V: TRBV19; CDR3: ASTVTIRGTGEQF
V: TRBV20-1; CDR3: SARASRQGNQPQH
V: TRBV30; CDR3: AWSVKGHEQF
V: TRBV24-1; CDR3: ATSDPPYGYT
V: TRBV20-1; CDR3: SARRGIGPETQY
V: TRBV30; CDR3: AWSTGLENEQF